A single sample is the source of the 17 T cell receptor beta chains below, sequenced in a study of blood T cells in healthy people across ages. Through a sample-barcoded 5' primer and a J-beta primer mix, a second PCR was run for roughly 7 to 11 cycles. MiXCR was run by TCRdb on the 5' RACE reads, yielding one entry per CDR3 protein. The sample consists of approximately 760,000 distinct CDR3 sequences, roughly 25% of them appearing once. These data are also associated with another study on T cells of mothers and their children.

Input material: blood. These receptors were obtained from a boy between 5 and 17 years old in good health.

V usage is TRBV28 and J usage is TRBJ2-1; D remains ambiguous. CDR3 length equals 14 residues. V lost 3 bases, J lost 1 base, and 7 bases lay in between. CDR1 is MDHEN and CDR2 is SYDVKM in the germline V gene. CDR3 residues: CASSFEGSYNEQFF. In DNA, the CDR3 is TGTGCCAGCAGTTTCGAAGGGTCCTACAATGAGCAGTTCTTC.

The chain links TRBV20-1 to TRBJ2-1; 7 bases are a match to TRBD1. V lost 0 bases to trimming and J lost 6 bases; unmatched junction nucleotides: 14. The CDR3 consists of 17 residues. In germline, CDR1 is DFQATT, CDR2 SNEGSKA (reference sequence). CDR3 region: CSARDPETGPAFNEQFF. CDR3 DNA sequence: TGCAGTGCTAGAGATCCAGAGACAGGGCCGGCCTTCAATGAGCAGTTCTTC.

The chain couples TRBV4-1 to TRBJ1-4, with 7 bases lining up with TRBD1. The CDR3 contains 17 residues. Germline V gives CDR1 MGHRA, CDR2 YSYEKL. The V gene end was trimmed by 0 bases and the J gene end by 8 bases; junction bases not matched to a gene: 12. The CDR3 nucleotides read TGCGCCAGCAGCCAAGATCCCCGAACAGGGGTTTGGGAAAAACTGTTTTTT. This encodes CASSQDPRTGVWEKLFF.

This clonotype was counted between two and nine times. The DNA of the CDR3 is TGCAGTGCTAGGAAGGAGTCGGCGAGTGAAAAACTGTTTTTT. Translating gives CSARKESASEKLFF. The chain carries TRBV20-1 and TRBJ1-4; D gene ambiguous. Trimming removed 3 bases from V and 7 bases from J, with 15 bases in between. The CDR3 length is 14 residues. Germline V CDR1 and CDR2: DFQATT, SNEGSKA (reference sequence).

The CDR3 protein is CASSRGGGTETQYF. The CDR3 coding sequence is TGTGCCAGCAGCCGCGGCGGAGGGACAGAGACCCAGTACTTC. V and J are TRBV7-2 and TRBJ2-5; a possible D gene is TRBD2 (6 bases). CDR1 and CDR2 (germline): SGHTA, FQGNSA. V was pared by 5 bases and J by 4 bases, with 14 bases between. This CDR3 is 14 amino acids long.

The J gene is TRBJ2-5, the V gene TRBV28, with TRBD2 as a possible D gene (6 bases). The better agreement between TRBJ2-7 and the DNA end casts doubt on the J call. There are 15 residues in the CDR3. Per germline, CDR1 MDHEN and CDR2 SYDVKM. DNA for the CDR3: TGTGCCAGCAGTTCCGTTCGACTAGGGGAATACGAGCAGTACTTC. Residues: CASSSVRLGEYEQYF.

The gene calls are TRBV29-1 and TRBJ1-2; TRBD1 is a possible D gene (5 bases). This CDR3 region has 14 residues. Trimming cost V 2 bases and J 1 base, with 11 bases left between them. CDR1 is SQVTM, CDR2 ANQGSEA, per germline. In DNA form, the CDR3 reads TGCAGCGTTGAAACCGAGACAGTTAACTATGGCTACACCTTC. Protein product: CSVETETVNYGYTF.

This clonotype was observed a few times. CDR3 residues: CASSLSLANYGYTF. Here the CDR3 DNA reads TGTGCCAGCAGTTTAAGCCTTGCTAACTATGGCTACACCTTC. The chain is built from TRBV28 and TRBJ1-2, with no clear D. Germline CDR1 and CDR2: MDHEN and SYDVKM. V dropped 2 bases and J dropped 0 bases, with 7 bases sitting between them. The CDR3 runs 14 residues.

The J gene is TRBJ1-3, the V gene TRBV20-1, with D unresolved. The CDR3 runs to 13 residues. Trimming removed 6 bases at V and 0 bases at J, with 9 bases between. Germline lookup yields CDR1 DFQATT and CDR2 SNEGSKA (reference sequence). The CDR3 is CSAVGISGNTIYF. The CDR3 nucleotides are TGCAGTGCGGTCGGTATCTCTGGAAACACCATATATTTT.

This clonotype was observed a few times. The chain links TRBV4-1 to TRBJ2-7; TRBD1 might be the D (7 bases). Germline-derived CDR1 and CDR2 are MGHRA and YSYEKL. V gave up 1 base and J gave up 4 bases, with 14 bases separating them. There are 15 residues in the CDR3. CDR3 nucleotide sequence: TGCGCCAGCAGCCAAGCGGACAGGAGGGCGTACGAGCAGTACTTC. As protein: CASSQADRRAYEQYF.

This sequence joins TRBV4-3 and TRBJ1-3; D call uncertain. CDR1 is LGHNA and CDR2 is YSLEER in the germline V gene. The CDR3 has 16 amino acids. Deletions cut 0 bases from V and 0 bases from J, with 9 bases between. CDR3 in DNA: TGCGCCAGCAGCCAAGATAAGGCTTACTCTGGAAACACCATATATTTT. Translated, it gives CASSQDKAYSGNTIYF.

The CDR3, as DNA: TGTGCCAGCAGCCCTTGGGTGGGACTCTACAATGAGCAGTTCTTC. It codes for CASSPWVGLYNEQFF. The genes are TRBV13 and TRBJ2-1; possibly TRBD2 for D (6 bases). CDR1 PRHDT and CDR2 FYEKMQ come from the germline V gene (reference sequence). The CDR3 extends over 15 amino acids. The V end lost 5 bases, the J end lost 3 bases, and 14 bases lay between the germline ends.

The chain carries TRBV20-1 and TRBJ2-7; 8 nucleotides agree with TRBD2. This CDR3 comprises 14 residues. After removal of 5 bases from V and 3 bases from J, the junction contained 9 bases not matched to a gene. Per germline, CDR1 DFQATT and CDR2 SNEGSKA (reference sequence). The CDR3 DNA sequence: TGCAGTGCTTCAGCGGGGGTCCGCATCTACGAGCAGTACTTC. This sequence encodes CSASAGVRIYEQYF.

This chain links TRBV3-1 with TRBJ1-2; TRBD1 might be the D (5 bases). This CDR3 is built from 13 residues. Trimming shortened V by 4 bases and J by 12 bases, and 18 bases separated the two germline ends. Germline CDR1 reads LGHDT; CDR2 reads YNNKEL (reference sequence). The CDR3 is CASSPTGGGGHTF. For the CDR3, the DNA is TGTGCCAGCAGCCCTACGGGGGGTGGAGGCCACACCTTC.

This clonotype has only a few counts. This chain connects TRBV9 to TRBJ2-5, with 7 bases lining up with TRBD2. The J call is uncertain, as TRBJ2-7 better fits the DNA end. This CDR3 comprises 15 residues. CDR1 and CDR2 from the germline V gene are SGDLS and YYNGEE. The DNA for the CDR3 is TGTGCCAGCAGCGTAGGGGAGGGTCTCTACTACGAGCAGTACTTC. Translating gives CASSVGEGLYYEQYF.

CDR3 DNA: TGTGCCAGCAGTGGCCCGGGCGGAGCGGTCGAGACCCAGTACTTC. This gives the protein CASSGPGGAVETQYF. This chain links TRBV6-1 with TRBJ2-5; tentative D call: TRBD2 (5 bases). Germline V CDR1 and CDR2: MNHNS, SASEGT. The CDR3 is 15 amino acids. V lost 4 bases to trimming and J lost 5 bases, with 17 bases between them.

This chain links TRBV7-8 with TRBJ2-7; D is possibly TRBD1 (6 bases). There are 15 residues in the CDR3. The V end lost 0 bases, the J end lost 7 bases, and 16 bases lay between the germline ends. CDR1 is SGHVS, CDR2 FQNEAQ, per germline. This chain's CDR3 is CASSLALQGSGEQYF. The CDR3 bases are TGTGCCAGCAGCTTAGCCCTACAGGGATCGGGGGAGCAGTACTTC.